At least ten counts were recorded for the clone carrying this T cell receptor (beta chain). Its antigen is unidentified. An end of the junction does not agree with germline; a read error may underlie this. The source of the sample is a study of T cell repertoires in cytomegalovirus infection. About the study: The public TCR beta signatures pointed to both CMV infection and matching HLA type.

Using its own MiXCR run on the reads, TCRdb lists one record per CDR3 protein. The table lists nearly 550,000 distinct CDR3 sequences, about 17% of them singletons. Study conclusions and caveats: Public TCR beta family frequency separated CMV-and-HLA carriers, including in an independent cohort. Dominating the ex vivo response were TCR beta clonotypes that were CMV-specific and HLA-C-restricted.

CDR1 is SGHRS and CDR2 is YFSETQ in the germline V gene. The CDR3 consists of 12 residues. The source is a human donor in good health (CMV status not recorded). Some clones in this sample may be carry-over from other donors' samples. The genes are TRBV5-1 and TRBJ2-3; the D is unclear. Specimen: CD8+ T cells from PBMCs. The CDR3, as DNA: TGTGCCAGCAGTTTGCGGCCAGATACGCAGTATTTT. This translates into CASSLRPDTQYF.